One and the same sample provided the 27 T cell receptor beta chains below, sequenced in a study of shared clonotypes between healthy human individuals. Some clones are missing from TCRdb's copy, which holds only in-frame ones; the method was immunoSEQ multiplex PCR. Among some 2,100,000 clones, 85% to 95% were seen once, and the ten largest hold under 2%. Naive CD8 cells were CD45RO-negative, positively selected for CCR7, excluding terminally differentiated effector memory CD45RA+ cells. Sequenced input: naive CD8+ T cells from PBMCs. These receptors all come from a man aged 18 to 29 in good health. Some clones in this sample may be carry-over from other donors' samples.

The chain has TRBV10-3 and TRBJ1-2, with D tentatively TRBD1 (6 bases). V lost 6 bases to trimming and J lost 8 bases, with 25 bases between them. The CDR3 is made up of 16 amino acids. Germline values: CDR1 ENHRY, CDR2 SYGVKD. CDR3 region: CAISGGDSPGVGGYTF. DNA of the CDR3: TGTGCCATCAGCGGAGGGGATTCTCCAGGGGTGGGAGGCTACACCTTC.

On this clone: Additional DNA sequences in this sample encode the identical CDR3. The CDR3 region has the DNA TGTGCCAGCAGTTTATGGACAGGTGACTACGAGCAGTACTTC. This sequence encodes CASSLWTGDYEQYF. The rearrangement links TRBV27 to TRBJ2-7; 7 bases agree with TRBD1. This CDR3 spans 14 amino acids. V lost 1 base and J lost 3; bases outside the gene matches: 3. Germline lookup yields CDR1 MNHEY and CDR2 SMNVEV (reference sequence).

The V and J genes are TRBV5-5 and TRBJ2-7; the D gene is possibly TRBD2 (7 bases). CDR1 is SGHKS and CDR2 is YYEKEE in the germline V gene (reference sequence). The CDR3 spans 12 residues. V shed 4 bases and J shed 4 bases, with 9 bases lying between them. The CDR3 region has the DNA TGTGCCAGCAGCAGGGGGGGTTACGAGCAGTACTTC. Translation gives CASSRGGYEQYF.

The chain combines TRBV14 with TRBJ2-7; D might be TRBD1 or TRBD2, each matching 5 bases. This CDR3 is built from 14 residues. Germline V gene lookup returns CDR1 SGHDN and CDR2 FVKESK. Trimming left V 3 bases short and J 6 bases short, with 15 bases between. DNA of the CDR3: TGTGCCAGCAGCCACCCGGGACGGGCCCCCGAGCAGTACTTC. Translating it yields CASSHPGRAPEQYF. The variable domain in full, with the rest retrieved from reference TRBV14 and TRBJ2-7, is EAGVTQFPSHSVIEKGQTVTLRCDPISGHDNLYWYRRVMGKEIKFLLHFVKESKQDESGMPNNRFLAERTGGTYSTLKVQPAELEDSGVYFCASSHPGRAPEQYFGPGTRLTVT.

V gene TRBV7-3 combines with J gene TRBJ2-7; D is uncertain. CDR3 length: 12 amino acids. Per the germline V gene, CDR1 is SGHTA and CDR2 is FQGTGA. V lost 4 bases and J lost 0, with 4 bases in between. CDR3 sequence reads: CASSSSSYEQYF. The CDR3 DNA sequence: TGTGCCAGCAGCTCCAGCTCCTACGAGCAGTACTTC.

This clone was counted a single time. The chain employs TRBV7-8 and TRBJ2-1; D remains ambiguous. This CDR3 is 15 amino acids long. The V end was cut by 3 bases, the J end by 5 bases, with 14 bases between. Germline V lookup: CDR1 SGHVS, CDR2 FQNEAQ. CDR3 sequence (DNA): TGTGCCAGCAGCTTTACAGATTCCGCGAACAATGAGCAGTTCTTC. Its translation: CASSFTDSANNEQFF.

Details on this clone: Other DNA sequences within the sample encode an identical CDR3. The V call is TRBV27, the J call TRBJ2-1; 12 bases map to TRBD2. Germline V gene sequence: CDR1 MNHEY, CDR2 SMNVEV (reference sequence). Losses at the gene ends were 5 bases for V and 3 bases for J; bases not matched to a gene: 5. The CDR3 covers 16 residues. The CDR3: CASSLRLAGVYNEQFF. CDR3 coding DNA: TGTGCCAGCAGTCTCCGACTAGCGGGGGTCTACAATGAGCAGTTCTTC.

CDR3: CASSHQRGGTNEKLFF. Here the CDR3 DNA reads TGTGCCAGCAGCCACCAGCGGGGGGGTACTAATGAAAAACTGTTTTTT. The chain links TRBV9 to TRBJ1-4; a possible D gene is TRBD1 (5 bases). Germline CDR1 and CDR2: SGDLS and YYNGEE. The V gene lost 4 bases and the J gene lost 2 bases, with 15 bases spanning the gap. The CDR3 runs to 16 residues.

This chain links TRBV7-9 with TRBJ2-7, with D hard to call. Per germline, CDR1 SEHNR and CDR2 FQNEAQ (reference sequence). The CDR3 has 16 residues. Deletions cut 6 bases from V and 4 bases from J, with 22 bases between. Here the CDR3 reads CASRNLSAASPYEQYF. As DNA, the CDR3 is TGTGCCAGCAGGAACCTTTCCGCTGCCTCTCCATACGAGCAGTACTTC.

The CDR3 sequence is CASSLGSSGGTIYF. The DNA of the CDR3 is TGTGCCAGCAGTTTAGGCAGCTCCGGTGGCACCATATATTTT. This chain joins TRBV27 and TRBJ1-3; D gene unclear. CDR3 length equals 14 residues. Germline V gene data show CDR1 as MNHEY and CDR2 as SMNVEV (reference sequence). Trimming shortened V by 2 bases and J by 9 bases, and 14 bases separated the two germline ends.

The chain has TRBV28 and TRBJ1-2; D unclear. V lost 3 bases and J lost 0, with 11 bases in between. Germline loops: CDR1 MDHEN, CDR2 SYDVKM. The CDR3 is 15 residues long. The CDR3 region is CASSFGDPANYGYTF. The CDR3 DNA reads as TGTGCCAGCAGTTTTGGGGATCCAGCTAACTATGGCTACACCTTC.

The rearrangement links TRBV4-2 to TRBJ2-2; D gene uncertain. This CDR3 spans 17 amino acids. V was clipped by 0 bases and J by 3 bases, with 14 bases between them. CDR1 is LGHNA, CDR2 YNFKEQ, per germline. CDR3 in amino acids: CASSQEILGIDTGELFF. The DNA for the CDR3 is TGTGCCAGCAGCCAAGAGATCCTGGGGATTGACACCGGGGAGCTGTTTTTT.

In its sample, this clone was seen once. J is TRBJ2-7 and V is TRBV6-1, with a weak D call TRBD1 (6 bases). CDR1 and CDR2 from the germline V gene are MNHNS and SASEGT. V was shortened by 6 bases and J by 0 bases, with 15 bases between the two germline ends. This CDR3 spans 15 amino acids. The CDR3 here is CASRDPGHISYEQYF. CDR3 in DNA: TGTGCCAGCAGAGATCCGGGACATATCTCCTACGAGCAGTACTTC.

This rearrangement joins TRBV18 to TRBJ2-1; TRBD2 matches at 14 bases. The germline CDR1 and CDR2 sequences are KGHSH and LQKENI. The V and J ends lost 0 bases and 5 bases, in that order; junction bases with no gene match: 6. CDR3 length: 18 residues. DNA for the CDR3: TGTGCCAGCTCACCACCGGGACTAGCGGGAGTAATTCACAATGAGCAGTTCTTC. It encodes CASSPPGLAGVIHNEQFF.

CDR3 sequence: CASSLGVAGGPRTDTQYF. In nucleotides, the CDR3 is TGTGCCAGCAGCTTAGGGGTAGCGGGAGGGCCTAGGACAGATACGCAGTATTTT. The chain is built from TRBV11-2 and TRBJ2-3, with 11 bases matching TRBD2. CDR3 size: 18 residues. J was trimmed by 3 bases and V by 1 base; bases with no gene match: 9. Germline CDR1 is SGHAT and CDR2 is FQNNGV.

The V gene is TRBV27, the J gene TRBJ2-3; TRBD2 might be the D (6 bases). In germline, CDR1 is MNHEY, CDR2 SMNVEV (reference sequence). Trimming took 3 bases from V and 2 from J, leaving 12 bases between them. The CDR3 extends over 15 amino acids. The CDR3 loop reads CASSFGQGLTDTQYF. The CDR3, as DNA: TGTGCCAGCAGTTTCGGCCAGGGACTCACAGATACGCAGTATTTT.

A remark on this clone: Other DNA variants within this sample encode the same CDR3. This rearrangement joins TRBV6-5 to TRBJ2-7; 8 bases are shared with TRBD1. J gave up 4 bases and V 2 bases, and 7 bases lay outside the gene matches. Germline loops: CDR1 MNHEY, CDR2 SVGAGI. The CDR3 runs to 15 residues. CDR3 DNA: TGTGCCAGCAGTTACGGGCCAGGGGGCTCATACGAGCAGTACTTC. Protein product: CASSYGPGGSYEQYF.

The V call is TRBV5-6, the J call TRBJ2-5; no clear D gene. Germline V lookup: CDR1 SGHDT, CDR2 YYEEEE. The CDR3 totals 13 residues. Trimming left V 4 bases short and J 0 bases short, with 7 bases between. CDR3 DNA sequence: TGTGCCAGCAGCCCAGAGTACCAAGAGACCCAGTACTTC. Translating it yields CASSPEYQETQYF.

This clone was counted once. The J gene is TRBJ2-7, the V gene TRBV4-2; 7 bases are a match to TRBD1. Germline values: CDR1 LGHNA, CDR2 YNFKEQ. Germline trimming cut 1 base from V and 0 bases from J; bases unmatched to any gene: 3. CDR3 length: 15 residues. The DNA for the CDR3 is TGTGCCAGCAGCCAAGTAGGGGGCCCCTCCTACGAGCAGTACTTC. Protein product: CASSQVGGPSYEQYF.

V usage is TRBV15 and J usage is TRBJ2-2; D is ambiguous. Trimming left V 4 bases short and J 6 bases short, with 15 bases between. Germline CDR1 LNHNV, CDR2 YYDKDF (reference sequence). The CDR3 length is 15 residues. CDR3 in amino acids: CATSTGEERAGELFF. The CDR3 DNA reads as TGTGCCACCAGCACCGGCGAGGAGCGCGCCGGGGAGCTGTTTTTT.

This chain connects TRBV7-9 to TRBJ2-1; D gene uncertain. V was pared by 2 bases and J by 10 bases, with 15 bases between. There are 14 residues in the CDR3. Germline CDR1 reads SEHNR; CDR2 reads FQNEAQ (reference sequence). The CDR3 here is CASSLSSPAWEQFF. CDR3 in DNA: TGTGCCAGCAGCTTAAGTAGTCCGGCCTGGGAGCAGTTCTTC.

This clone was seen more than once but under ten times. Other DNA variants within this sample encode the same CDR3. J is TRBJ2-7 and V is TRBV19; no definite D call. CDR3 size: 13 residues. From germline, CDR1 is LNHDA and CDR2 SQIVND (reference sequence). The V end lost 3 bases, the J end lost 0 bases, and 6 bases lay between the germline ends. As DNA, the CDR3 is TGTGCCAGTAGTATTGGGATCTCCTACGAGCAGTACTTC. The encoded protein is CASSIGISYEQYF.

This chain uses TRBV15 with TRBJ1-5; unclear D gene. V lost 0 bases and J lost 2, with 11 bases in between. CDR3 size: 16 residues. CDR1 and CDR2 (germline): LNHNV, YYDKDF (reference sequence). As DNA, the CDR3 is TGTGCCACCAGCAGAGATCGGGAGGCGGGCAATCAGCCCCAGCATTTT. Its translation is CATSRDREAGNQPQHF.

This chain links TRBV7-9 with TRBJ2-2, with D perhaps being TRBD1 or TRBD2 (6 bases each). The CDR3 runs 14 residues. From germline, CDR1 is SEHNR and CDR2 FQNEAQ (reference sequence). Trimming stripped 5 bases from V and 8 bases from J, with 15 bases between. The CDR3 DNA sequence: TGTGCCAGCAGCAACTCCCGGGGGCGAGGGGAGCTGTTTTTT. Amino acid sequence: CASSNSRGRGELFF.

The chain joins TRBV30 to TRBJ1-3, with D unclear. Germline assignment: CDR1 GTSNPN and CDR2 SVGIG (reference sequence). The CDR3 contains 11 residues. With 3 bases removed from V and 14 bases from J, the gap between germline ends came to 14 bases. CDR3 nucleotide sequence: TGTGCCTGGAGCTTACCAGAGATCCTATATTTT. Translating gives CAWSLPEILYF.

The V gene is TRBV4-1, the J gene TRBJ2-1; TRBD2 agrees at 8 bases. The CDR3 extends over 16 amino acids. The V segment lost 6 bases and the J segment 1 base; nucleotides outside the gene matches: 8. The germline V gene encodes CDR1 MGHRA and CDR2 YSYEKL. This CDR3 is CASRDRASGSYNEQFF. In DNA, the CDR3 is TGCGCCAGCAGGGATCGGGCTAGCGGGTCCTACAATGAGCAGTTCTTC.

The chain has TRBV11-2 and TRBJ2-3; 7 nucleotides line up with TRBD2. CDR1 and CDR2 from the germline V gene are SGHAT and FQNNGV. The length of the CDR3 is 16 residues. V was pared by 5 bases and J by 6 bases, with 14 bases of the junction left unmatched. CDR3 in amino acids: CASSPMASGDGDTQYF. In DNA form, the CDR3 reads TGTGCCAGCAGCCCTATGGCTAGCGGAGACGGGGATACGCAGTATTTT.